The 18 T cell receptor beta chains given below trace back to one sample, sequenced in a study of T cell changes during pregnancy in multiple sclerosis. The table came from immunoSEQ multiplex PCR; TCRdb's copy has only in-frame clones and leaves some out. This sample has 50,000 to 70,000 clones, with 90% to 95% found just once. The source was peripheral blood, collected in the first trimester of pregnancy. These receptors were obtained from a female donor with multiple sclerosis, enrolled in a pregnancy study.

The chain combines TRBV5-6 with TRBJ1-6; maybe TRBD1 (5 bases). CDR1 and CDR2 (germline): SGHDT, YYEEEE. V lost 4 bases and J 12 bases, leaving 20 bases between the germline ends. CDR3 length equals 15 residues. The CDR3 region has the DNA TGTGCCAGCAGCGGTCTGGGGGAGGAGGCTTTACCCCTCCACTTT. It yields the protein CASSGLGEEALPLHF.

This rearrangement joins TRBV2 to TRBJ1-5, with 9 bases that match TRBD1. The V gene's germline CDR1 is SNHLY and CDR2 FYNNEI. Trimming cost V 7 bases and J 5 bases; bases outside gene matches: 9. The CDR3 has 15 amino acids. The CDR3 is CASKIDRGLYQPQHF. The CDR3 nucleotides are TGTGCCAGCAAAATAGACAGGGGGTTGTATCAGCCCCAGCATTTT.

The chain has TRBV9 and TRBJ2-5; TRBD2 matches 9 bases. J gave up 4 bases and V 3 bases, and 4 bases lay outside the gene matches. This CDR3 spans 14 amino acids. From germline, CDR1 is SGDLS and CDR2 YYNGEE. CDR3 amino acids: CASSGRGGTETQYF. DNA of the CDR3: TGTGCCAGCAGCGGGCGGGGGGGCACAGAGACCCAGTACTTC.

The CDR3 loop is CASSPVGPAPYEQYF. CDR3 DNA sequence: TGTGCCAGCTCACCCGTTGGGCCTGCCCCCTACGAGCAGTACTTC. The chain has TRBV18 and TRBJ2-7; no clear D. The germline V gene encodes CDR1 KGHSH and CDR2 LQKENI. The CDR3 is made up of 15 amino acids. V was shortened by 3 bases and J by 2 bases, with 14 bases between the two germline ends.

The rearrangement links TRBV6-5 to TRBJ2-1; the match to TRBD1 covers 7 bases. CDR1 is MNHEY, CDR2 SVGAGI, per germline. The V gene end was trimmed by 2 bases and the J gene end by 0 bases; junction bases not matched to a gene: 4. The CDR3 has 16 amino acids. The CDR3 loop is CASSYHWDSSYNEQFF. The DNA for the CDR3 is TGTGCCAGCAGTTACCATTGGGACAGCTCCTACAATGAGCAGTTCTTC.

V usage is TRBV6-6 and J usage is TRBJ1-2; D is perhaps TRBD1 (5 bases). CDR3 length equals 16 residues. V shed 4 bases and J shed 0 bases, with 15 bases lying between them. In germline, CDR1 is MNHNY, CDR2 SVGAGI (reference sequence). CDR3 protein: CASSSQTVHSNYGYTF. The CDR3 bases are TGTGCCAGCAGTTCCCAGACAGTTCATTCTAACTATGGCTACACCTTC.

This rearrangement joins TRBV18 to TRBJ1-4; D is ambiguous. This CDR3 is 18 amino acids long. Germline CDR1 is KGHSH and CDR2 is LQKENI. Deletions cut 0 bases from V and 0 bases from J, with 14 bases between. CDR3 in DNA: TGTGCCAGCTCACCACCGATTAGCAGATGGACAACTAATGAAAAACTGTTTTTT. This translates into CASSPPISRWTTNEKLFF.

The chain has TRBV12-5 and TRBJ2-5; possible D gene TRBD1, 6 bases. Germline V gene sequence: CDR1 LGHNT, CDR2 FRNRAP. The CDR3 has 14 residues. Deletions cut 4 bases from V and 5 bases from J, with 14 bases between. CDR3: CASGSTGRSETQYF. CDR3 DNA sequence: TGTGCTAGTGGTTCTACAGGGAGATCGGAGACCCAGTACTTC.

The rearrangement uses TRBV7-9 and TRBJ1-2, with unresolved D. Per the germline V gene, CDR1 is SEHNR and CDR2 is FQNEAQ (reference sequence). Trimming took off 6 bases at V and 6 bases at J, with 14 bases between the two ends. The CDR3 totals 13 residues. In nucleotides, the CDR3 is TGTGCCAGCAGGCACGCCCCGGGGAATGGCTACACCTTC. It codes for CASRHAPGNGYTF.

This clone was seen a handful of times. The chain combines TRBV15 with TRBJ1-1; D is ambiguous. Germline-derived CDR1 and CDR2 are LNHNV and YYDKDF (reference sequence). CDR3 length equals 13 residues. The V end was cut by 1 base, the J end by 6 bases, with 9 bases between. CDR3 residues: CATSRGRMAEAFF. Written as DNA, the CDR3 is TGTGCCACCAGCAGAGGGAGAATGGCTGAAGCTTTCTTT.

This chain links TRBV10-3 with TRBJ1-1; no clear D. CDR1 is ENHRY, CDR2 SYGVKD, per germline. The length of the CDR3 is 13 residues. Trimming removed 6 bases at V and 0 bases at J, with 8 bases between. In nucleotides, the CDR3 is TGTGCCATCAGCGCAGGTGTGAACACTGAAGCTTTCTTT. The encoded protein is CAISAGVNTEAFF.

This clone appeared once. The rearrangement joins TRBV18 to TRBJ1-1, with 11 bases lining up with TRBD1. This CDR3 spans 16 amino acids. V lost 6 bases, J lost 5 bases, and 11 bases stayed unmatched. The germline gives CDR1 KGHSH, CDR2 LQKENI. For the CDR3, the DNA is TGTGCCAGCTCGCCCAGTCCGGGACAGGGGGAAACTGAAGCTTTCTTT. Protein product: CASSPSPGQGETEAFF.

The chain couples TRBV4-3 to TRBJ2-1; tentatively, D is TRBD2 (6 bases). Germline CDR1 LGHNA, CDR2 YSLEER. Trimming stripped 0 bases from V and 3 bases from J, with 12 bases between. This CDR3 has 16 amino acids. The CDR3 bases are TGCGCCAGCAGCCAAGAATTGGCGGGGAACTACAATGAGCAGTTCTTC. This gives the protein CASSQELAGNYNEQFF.

The chain employs TRBV7-9 and TRBJ2-7, with TRBD2 identical over 9 bases. Germline V lookup: CDR1 SEHNR, CDR2 FQNEAQ (reference sequence). The V gene end was trimmed by 1 base and the J gene end by 4 bases; junction bases not matched to a gene: 11. There are 17 residues in the CDR3. In DNA form, the CDR3 reads TGTGCCAGCAGCTTAGACGGAAACTGGCTAGCGGGGTACGAGCAGTACTTC. Its protein is CASSLDGNWLAGYEQYF.

The rearrangement links TRBV7-3 to TRBJ2-3; weak D call: TRBD2 (5 bases). CDR1 and CDR2 (germline): SGHTA, FQGTGA. The CDR3 length is 18 residues. The V gene lost 1 base and the J gene lost 3 bases, with 20 bases spanning the gap. The CDR3 loop is CASSLITRGSVGTDTQYF. DNA of the CDR3: TGTGCCAGCAGCTTAATCACTCGGGGATCTGTGGGGACAGATACGCAGTATTTT. The variable domain in full, completed from reference TRBV7-3 and TRBJ2-3, reads GAGVSQTPSNKVTEKGKYVELRCDPISGHTALYWYRQSLGQGPEFLIYFQGTGAADDSGLPNDRFFAVRPEGSVSTLKIQRTERGDSAVYLCASSLITRGSVGTDTQYFGPGTRLTVL.

In DNA, the CDR3 is TGTGCCAGCAGCAGGGGGAGCGGTGAAGCTTTCTTT. Amino acid sequence: CASSRGSGEAFF. J is TRBJ1-1 and V is TRBV2, with 7 bases that match TRBD1. Germline CDR1 reads SNHLY; CDR2 reads FYNNEI. Unmatched junction bases numbered 5, after V lost 6 bases and J lost 7 bases. The CDR3 is made up of 12 amino acids.

The chain employs TRBV12-5 and TRBJ1-1, with D unresolved. V lost 1 base to trimming and J lost 2 bases, with 5 bases between them. The germline V gene encodes CDR1 LGHNT and CDR2 FRNRAP. This CDR3 contains 13 residues. The CDR3 loop is CASGLGGNTEAFF. DNA for the CDR3: TGTGCTAGTGGTTTGGGCGGTAACACTGAAGCTTTCTTT. Based on the CDR3 plus reference TRBV12-5 and TRBJ1-1, the full variable domain is DARVTQTPRHKVTEMGQEVTMRCQPILGHNTVFWYRQTMMQGLELLAYFRNRAPLDDSGMPKDRFSAEMPDATLATLKIQPSEPRDSAVYFCASGLGGNTEAFFGQGTRLTVV.

The rearrangement links TRBV2 to TRBJ1-5, with D hard to call. V lost 5 bases and J lost 4, with 9 bases in between. Germline CDR1 and CDR2: SNHLY and FYNNEI. The CDR3 runs to 13 residues. The chain's CDR3 is CASSFDGNQPQHF. Here the CDR3 DNA reads TGTGCCAGCAGTTTTGACGGGAATCAGCCCCAGCATTTT. The entire variable domain, with the rest obtained from reference TRBV2 and TRBJ1-5, is as follows: EPEVTQTPSHQVTQMGQEVILRCVPISNHLYFYWYRQILGQKVEFLVSFYNNEISEKSEIFDDQFSVERPDGSNFTLKIRSTKLEDSAMYFCASSFDGNQPQHFGDGTRLSIL.